This T cell receptor beta chain was documented in a study of T cells in Graves' hyperthyroidism and ophthalmopathy. Study-level background: Peripheral blood was obtained at initial diagnosis, preceding any treatment.

Study-level findings and limits: Ophthalmopathy got predicted by the model a median roughly 6.4 months before its onset.

Enrolled ophthalmopathy patients presented with a Clinical Activity Score of at least 3, a NOSPECS grade of at least 4, and disease duration under 3 months. Out of about 10 ml of fresh peripheral blood came the PBMCs. This clonotype was counted a few times. Its specificity is not known. Amplification of TCR beta CDR3 regions used RNA as the template. First-round RT-PCR targeting the TCR CDR3 was performed with the HTBI primer set. MiXCR, applied by TCRdb to the multiplex PCR reads, yields one record per CDR3 protein. The data contain some 500,000 distinct CDR3 sequences, about 16% of them singletons. Sequencing used blood. The receptor was isolated from a woman aged 25 to 39 with Graves' ophthalmopathy.

The CDR3 sequence is CASTNGQLEGETQYF. CDR3 coding DNA: TGTGCCAGCACGAACGGACAGCTCGAGGGGGAGACCCAGTACTTC. The V and J genes are TRBV6-1 and TRBJ2-5, with TRBD1 as a possible D gene (6 bases). The CDR3 extends over 15 amino acids. Germline V gene lookup returns CDR1 MNHNS and CDR2 SASEGT. The V gene lost 7 bases and the J gene lost 5 bases, with 20 bases spanning the gap.